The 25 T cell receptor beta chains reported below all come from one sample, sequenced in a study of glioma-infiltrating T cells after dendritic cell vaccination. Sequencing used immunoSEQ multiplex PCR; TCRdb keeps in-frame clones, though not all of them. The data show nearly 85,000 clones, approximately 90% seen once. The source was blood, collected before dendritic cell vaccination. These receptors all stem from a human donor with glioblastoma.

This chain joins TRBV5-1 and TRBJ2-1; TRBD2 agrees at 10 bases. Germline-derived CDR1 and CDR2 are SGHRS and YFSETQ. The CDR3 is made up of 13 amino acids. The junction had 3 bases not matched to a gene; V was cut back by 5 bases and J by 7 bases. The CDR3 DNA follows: TGCGCCAGCAGTAGCGGGGGGCTTAATGAGCAGTTCTTC. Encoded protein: CASSSGGLNEQFF.

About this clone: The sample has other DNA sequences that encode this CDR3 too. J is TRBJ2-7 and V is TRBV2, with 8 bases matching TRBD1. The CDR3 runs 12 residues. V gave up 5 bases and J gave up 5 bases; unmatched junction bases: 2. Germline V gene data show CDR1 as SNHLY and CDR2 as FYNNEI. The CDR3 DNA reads TGTGCCAGCAGTCGACAGGGGCACGAGCAGTACTTC. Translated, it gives CASSRQGHEQYF.

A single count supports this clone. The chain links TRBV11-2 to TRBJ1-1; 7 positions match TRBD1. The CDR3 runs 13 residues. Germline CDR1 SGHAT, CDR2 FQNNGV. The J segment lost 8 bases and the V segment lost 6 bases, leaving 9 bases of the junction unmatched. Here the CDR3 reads CASSYTTGVEAFF. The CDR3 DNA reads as TGTGCCAGCAGTTACACAACAGGGGTCGAAGCTTTCTTT.

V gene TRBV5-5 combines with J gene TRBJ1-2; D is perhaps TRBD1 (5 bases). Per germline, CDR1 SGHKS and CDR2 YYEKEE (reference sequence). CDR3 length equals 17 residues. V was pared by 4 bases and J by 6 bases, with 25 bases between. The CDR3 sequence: CASSAFRAGYFTDGYTF. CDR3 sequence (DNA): TGTGCCAGCAGCGCCTTCCGGGCAGGGTATTTTACGGATGGCTACACCTTC.

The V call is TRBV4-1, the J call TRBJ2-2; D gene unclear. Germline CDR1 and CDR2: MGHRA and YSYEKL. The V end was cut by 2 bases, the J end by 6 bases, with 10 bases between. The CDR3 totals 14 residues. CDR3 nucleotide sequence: TGCGCCAGCAGCCAAATCCCAAAGCCCGGGGAGCTGTTTTTT. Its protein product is CASSQIPKPGELFF.

The CDR3 here is CAALVAERTSTDTQYF. Written as DNA, the CDR3 is TGTGCCGCCCTAGTAGCGGAAAGGACTAGCACAGATACGCAGTATTTT. The rearrangement uses TRBV2 and TRBJ2-3, with a weak D call TRBD2 (6 bases). V gave up 11 bases and J gave up 0 bases, with 21 bases separating them. This CDR3 is built from 16 residues. Germline V gives CDR1 SNHLY, CDR2 FYNNEI. Complete variable domain (other parts from reference TRBV2 and TRBJ2-3): EPEVTQTPSHQVTQMGQEVILRCVPISNHLYFYWYRQILGQKVEFLVSFYNNEISEKSEIFDDQFSVERPDGSNFTLKIRSTKLEDSAMYFCAALVAERTSTDTQYFGPGTRLTVL.

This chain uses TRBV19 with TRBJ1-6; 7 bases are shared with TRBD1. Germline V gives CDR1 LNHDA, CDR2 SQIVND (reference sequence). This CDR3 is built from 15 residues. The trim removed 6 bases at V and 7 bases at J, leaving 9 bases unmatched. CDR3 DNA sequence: TGTGCCAGTAGAGACGAGACAGGGTGGAATTCACCCCTCCACTTT. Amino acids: CASRDETGWNSPLHF.

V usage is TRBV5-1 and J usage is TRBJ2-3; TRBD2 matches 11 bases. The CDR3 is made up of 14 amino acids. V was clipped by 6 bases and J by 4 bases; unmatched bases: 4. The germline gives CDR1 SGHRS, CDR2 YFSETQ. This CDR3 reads CASTPTSGADTQYF. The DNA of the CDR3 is TGCGCCAGCACGCCGACTAGCGGGGCAGATACGCAGTATTTT.

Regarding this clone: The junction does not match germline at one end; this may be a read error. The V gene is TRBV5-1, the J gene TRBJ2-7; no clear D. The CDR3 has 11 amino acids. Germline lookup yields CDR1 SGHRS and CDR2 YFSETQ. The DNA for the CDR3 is TGCGCCAGCAGGTTGGCCTTCGAGCAGTACTTC. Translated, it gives CASRLAFEQYF.

CDR3 nucleotide sequence: TGTGCCAGCAGCTTGGGCGGGGCCGGTCAGCCCCAGCATTTT. Protein product: CASSLGGAGQPQHF. The chain joins TRBV5-4 to TRBJ1-5; a weak D match, TRBD1 (5 bases). The germline V and J ends were trimmed by 0 bases and 6 bases, with 10 bases remaining between them. CDR1 and CDR2 (germline): SGHNT, YYREEE (reference sequence). The CDR3 length is 14 residues. Complete variable domain (other parts from reference TRBV5-4 and TRBJ1-5): ETGVTQSPTHLIKTRGQQVTLRCSSQSGHNTVSWYQQALGQGPQFIFQYYREEENGRGNFPPRFSGLQFPNYSSELNVNALELDDSALYLCASSLGGAGQPQHFGDGTRLSIL.

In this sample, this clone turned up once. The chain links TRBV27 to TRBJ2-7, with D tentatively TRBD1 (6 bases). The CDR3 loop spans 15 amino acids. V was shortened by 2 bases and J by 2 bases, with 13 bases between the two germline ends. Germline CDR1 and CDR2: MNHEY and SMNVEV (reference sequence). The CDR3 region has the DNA TGTGCCAGCAGTTTAGGAAGGACAGCCCCCTACGAGCAGTACTTC. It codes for CASSLGRTAPYEQYF.

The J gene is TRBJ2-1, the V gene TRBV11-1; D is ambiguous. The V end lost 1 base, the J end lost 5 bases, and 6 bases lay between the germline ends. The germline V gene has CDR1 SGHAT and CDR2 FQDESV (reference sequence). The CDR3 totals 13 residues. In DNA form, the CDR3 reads TGTGCCAGCAGCTTAGAAAGCGACAATGAGCAGTTCTTC. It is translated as CASSLESDNEQFF.

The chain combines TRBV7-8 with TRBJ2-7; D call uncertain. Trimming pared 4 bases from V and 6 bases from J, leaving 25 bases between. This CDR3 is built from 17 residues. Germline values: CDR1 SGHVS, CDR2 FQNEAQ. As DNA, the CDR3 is TGTGCCAGCAGCTCCCCCCGAGGCCCGACCCCCCTTTCCGAGCAGTACTTC. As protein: CASSSPRGPTPLSEQYF.

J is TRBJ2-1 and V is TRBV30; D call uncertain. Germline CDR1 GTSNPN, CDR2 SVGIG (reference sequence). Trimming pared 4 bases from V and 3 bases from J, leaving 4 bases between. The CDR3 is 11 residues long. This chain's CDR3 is CAWKYYNEQFF. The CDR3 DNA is TGTGCCTGGAAATACTACAATGAGCAGTTCTTC.

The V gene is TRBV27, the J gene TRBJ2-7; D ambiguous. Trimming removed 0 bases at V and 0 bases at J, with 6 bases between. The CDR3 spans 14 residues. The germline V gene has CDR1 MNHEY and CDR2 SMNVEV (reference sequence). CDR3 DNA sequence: TGTGCCAGCAGTTTATCGAGGAGCTCCTACGAGCAGTACTTC. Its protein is CASSLSRSSYEQYF.

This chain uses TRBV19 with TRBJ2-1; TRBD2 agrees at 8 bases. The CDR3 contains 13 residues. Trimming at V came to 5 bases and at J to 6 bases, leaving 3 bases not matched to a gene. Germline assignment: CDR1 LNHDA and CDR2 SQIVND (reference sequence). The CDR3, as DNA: TGTGCCAGTAGTGCCGGACTAGCCAATGAGCAGTTCTTC. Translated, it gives CASSAGLANEQFF.

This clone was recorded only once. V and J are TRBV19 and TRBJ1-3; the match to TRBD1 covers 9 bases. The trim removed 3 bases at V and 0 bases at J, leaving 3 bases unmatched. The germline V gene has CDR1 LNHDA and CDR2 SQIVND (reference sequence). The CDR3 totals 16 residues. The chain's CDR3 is CASSIGQGFSGNTIYF. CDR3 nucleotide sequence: TGTGCCAGTAGTATTGGACAGGGGTTCTCTGGAAACACCATATATTTT.

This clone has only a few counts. CDR3 in DNA: TGTGCCAGCAGCCTGACAGGGGGGAATGAAAAACTGTTTTTT. It specifies CASSLTGGNEKLFF. The J gene is TRBJ1-4, the V gene TRBV6-1, with 9 bases that match TRBD1. Losses at the gene ends were 6 bases for V and 5 bases for J; bases not matched to a gene: 4. The CDR3 totals 14 residues. Germline CDR1 and CDR2: MNHNS and SASEGT.

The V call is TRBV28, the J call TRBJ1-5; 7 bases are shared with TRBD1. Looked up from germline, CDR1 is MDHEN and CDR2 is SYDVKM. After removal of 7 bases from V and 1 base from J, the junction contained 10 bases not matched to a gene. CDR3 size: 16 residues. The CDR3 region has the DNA TGTGCCAGCAAAAAGACAGGGAGAGGAAGCAATCAGCCCCAGCATTTT. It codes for CASKKTGRGSNQPQHF.

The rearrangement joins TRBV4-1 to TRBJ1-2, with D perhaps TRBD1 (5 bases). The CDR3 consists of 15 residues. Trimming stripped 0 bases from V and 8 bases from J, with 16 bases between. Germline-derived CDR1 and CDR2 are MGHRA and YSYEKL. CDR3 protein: CASSQEQGSSHGYTF. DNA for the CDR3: TGCGCCAGCAGCCAAGAGCAGGGCAGCTCCCACGGCTACACCTTC.

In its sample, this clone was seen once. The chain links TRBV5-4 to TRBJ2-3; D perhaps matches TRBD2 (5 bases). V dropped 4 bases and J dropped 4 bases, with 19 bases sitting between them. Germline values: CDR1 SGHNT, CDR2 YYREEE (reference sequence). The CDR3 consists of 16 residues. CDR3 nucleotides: TGTGCCAGCAGCCGTCGGTCCGGGGAAGGTGCAGATACGCAGTATTTT. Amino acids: CASSRRSGEGADTQYF.

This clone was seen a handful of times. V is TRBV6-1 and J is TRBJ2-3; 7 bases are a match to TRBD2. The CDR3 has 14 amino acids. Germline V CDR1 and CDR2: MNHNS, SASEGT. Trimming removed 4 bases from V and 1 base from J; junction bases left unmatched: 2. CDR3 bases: TGTGCCAGCAGTGGAACTAGCGGCACAGATACGCAGTATTTT. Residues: CASSGTSGTDTQYF.

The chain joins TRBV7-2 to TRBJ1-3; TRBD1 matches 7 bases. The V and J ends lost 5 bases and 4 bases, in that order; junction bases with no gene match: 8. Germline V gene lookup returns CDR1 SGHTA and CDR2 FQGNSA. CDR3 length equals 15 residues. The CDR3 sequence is CASSKLTGLGNTIYF. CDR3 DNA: TGTGCCAGCAGCAAATTGACAGGGCTGGGAAACACCATATATTTT.

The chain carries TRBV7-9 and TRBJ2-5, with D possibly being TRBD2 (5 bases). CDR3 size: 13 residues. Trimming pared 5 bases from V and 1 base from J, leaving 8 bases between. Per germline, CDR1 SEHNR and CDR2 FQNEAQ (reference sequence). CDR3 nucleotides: TGTGCCAGCAGCCGGGGTGCCCAAGAGACCCAGTACTTC. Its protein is CASSRGAQETQYF.

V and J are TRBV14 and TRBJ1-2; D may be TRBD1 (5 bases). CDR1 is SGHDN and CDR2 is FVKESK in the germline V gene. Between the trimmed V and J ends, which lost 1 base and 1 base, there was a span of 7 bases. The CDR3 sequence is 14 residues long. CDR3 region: CASSQGQGNYGYTF. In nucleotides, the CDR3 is TGTGCCAGCAGCCAAGGGCAGGGTAACTATGGCTACACCTTC.